One sample yielded the 10 T cell receptor beta chains listed below, sequenced in a study of blood T cell repertoires in COVID-19. Method: immunoSEQ multiplex PCR; TCRdb's copy keeps in-frame clones and lacks some. This table holds some 75,000 clones, around nine tenths found once. Material: peripheral blood. The origin of the receptors is a man between 65 and 79 years old with active or convalescent COVID-19.

DNA of the CDR3: TGTGCCAGCAGCCCTAGCGGGAGCTTGAATGAGCAGTTCTTC. As protein: CASSPSGSLNEQFF. This chain uses TRBV7-3 with TRBJ2-1; 10 positions agree with TRBD2. The V gene's germline CDR1 is SGHTA and CDR2 FQGTGA. V was clipped by 5 bases and J by 7 bases; unmatched bases: 5. The CDR3 runs to 14 residues.

V gene TRBV21-1 combines with J gene TRBJ2-7; TRBD1 reflects the table's D call only, with no check against the DNA. TRBV21-1 is designated a pseudogene. CDR3 length: 20 amino acids. The DNA for the CDR3 is TGTGCCAGCAGCAAAAAATGGGAACGCTCCGGGACAGGGGAGCGCTACGAGCAGTACTTC. This sequence encodes CASSKKWERSGTGERYEQYF.

The rearrangement joins TRBV5-8 to TRBJ1-2, with TRBD1 matching 11 bases. The CDR3 is 17 amino acids. Germline V lookup: CDR1 SGHTS, CDR2 YDEGEE. V lost 1 base to trimming and J lost 4 bases; unmatched junction nucleotides: 9. CDR3 loop: CASSLYTGQGATYGYTF. CDR3 nucleotide sequence: TGTGCCAGCAGCTTGTACACAGGACAGGGGGCTACCTATGGCTACACCTTC. The full variable domain, rest sourced from reference TRBV5-8 and TRBJ1-2, is EAGVTQSPTHLIKTRGQQATLRCSPISGHTSVYWYQQALGLGLQFLLWYDEGEERNRGNFPPRFSGRQFPNYSSELNVNALELEDSALYLCASSLYTGQGATYGYTFGSGTRLTVV.

V and J are TRBV5-1 and TRBJ1-6; 7 bases line up with TRBD1. J gave up 6 bases and V 4 bases, and 7 bases lay outside the gene matches. CDR1 is SGHRS, CDR2 YFSETQ, per germline. The CDR3 runs 15 residues. The CDR3 sequence is CASSPGGVGNSPLHF. CDR3 DNA: TGCGCCAGCAGCCCAGGGGGAGTTGGTAATTCACCCCTCCACTTT.

The sample holds a few counts of this clone. The CDR3 DNA is TGCGCCAGCAGCTTGGCCGGGGGAAACACCATATATTTT. Amino acid sequence: CASSLAGGNTIYF. The V call is TRBV5-1, the J call TRBJ1-3; D is unclear. With 0 bases removed from V and 4 bases from J, the gap between germline ends came to 5 bases. The CDR3 is made up of 13 amino acids. CDR1 and CDR2 (germline): SGHRS, YFSETQ.

The chain joins TRBV11-2 to TRBJ2-5; 9 bases map to TRBD1. The CDR3 length is 15 residues. Germline CDR1 SGHAT, CDR2 FQNNGV. V was pared by 5 bases and J by 4 bases, with 8 bases of the junction left unmatched. CDR3 DNA sequence: TGTGCCAGCAGCCCATACCAGACAGGGGGAGAGACCCAGTACTTC. This translates into CASSPYQTGGETQYF. The full variable domain, rest sourced from reference TRBV11-2 and TRBJ2-5, is EAGVAQSPRYKIIEKRQSVAFWCNPISGHATLYWYQQILGQGPKLLIQFQNNGVVDDSQLPKDRFSAERLKGVDSTLKIQPAKLEDSAVYLCASSPYQTGGETQYFGPGTRLLVL.

The chain has TRBV18 and TRBJ1-2; possible D gene TRBD1, 5 bases. Trimming took off 4 bases at V and 5 bases at J, with 14 bases between the two ends. Germline V gene sequence: CDR1 KGHSH, CDR2 LQKENI. This CDR3 spans 14 amino acids. The CDR3 reads CASSLGGMKYGYTF. The DNA of the CDR3 is TGTGCCAGCTCACTTGGGGGGATGAAGTATGGCTACACCTTC.

The chain uses TRBV29-1 and TRBJ2-7; no definite D call. Germline CDR1 and CDR2: SQVTM and ANQGSEA. V was clipped by 5 bases and J by 3 bases, with 8 bases between them. The CDR3 totals 11 residues. The CDR3 loop reads CSVLSNYEQYF. Written as DNA, the CDR3 is TGCAGCGTTCTATCTAACTACGAGCAGTACTTC.

The V call is TRBV27, the J call TRBJ1-1, with 9 bases identical to TRBD1. J was trimmed by 1 base and V by 3 bases; bases with no gene match: 9. The CDR3 is 17 amino acids. Germline CDR1 is MNHEY and CDR2 is SMNVEV (reference sequence). Here the CDR3 DNA reads TGTGCCAGCAGTTTCTCTTACAGGGGGCGGCGGAACACTGAAGCTTTCTTT. Translating it yields CASSFSYRGRRNTEAFF.

V and J are TRBV12-5 and TRBJ1-5, with D possibly TRBD1 on 5 matching bases. Between the trimmed V and J ends, which lost 1 base and 1 base, there was a span of 8 bases. CDR3 length: 15 amino acids. Looked up from germline, CDR1 is LGHNT and CDR2 is FRNRAP. The CDR3 region is CASGLGTWSNQPQHF. CDR3 DNA sequence: TGTGCTAGTGGTTTGGGGACATGGAGCAATCAGCCCCAGCATTTT.